One and the same sample provided the 2 T cell receptor beta chains below, sequenced in a study of Ad26.COV2.S vaccination and SARS-CoV-2 variants. Treatment: about 20 received Ad26.COV2.S at low or high dose, single or two shots; 5 received placebo; per-sample allocation not given. Samples were taken on day 63 after the first vaccine or placebo injection. Clones were read by immunoSEQ multiplex PCR, and TCRdb kept only the in-frame ones, dropping some. Here the sample spans 410,000 or so clones, about nine tenths being singletons. The sample consisted of peripheral blood, taken in a trial of Ad26.COV2.S vaccine versus placebo. These receptors were obtained from a person between 18 and 60 years old who received the Ad26.COV2.S COVID-19 vaccine or a placebo.

J is TRBJ2-1 and V is TRBV11-3; no clear D. The CDR3 extends over 14 amino acids. Germline V gives CDR1 SGHNT, CDR2 YENEEA. V lost 2 bases and J 4 bases, leaving 9 bases between the germline ends. The CDR3 nucleotides are TGTGCCAGCAGCTTACCCCGCCAATACAATGAGCAGTTCTTC. It is translated as CASSLPRQYNEQFF.

The chain carries TRBV10-1 and TRBJ1-1; D not resolved. The V gene's germline CDR1 is WNHNN and CDR2 SYGVQD (reference sequence). This CDR3 has 13 amino acids. Trimming took 10 bases from V and 0 from J, leaving 12 bases between them. CDR3 sequence reads: CATEVPMNTEAFF. Here the CDR3 DNA reads TGCGCCACCGAGGTCCCCATGAACACTGAAGCTTTCTTT.